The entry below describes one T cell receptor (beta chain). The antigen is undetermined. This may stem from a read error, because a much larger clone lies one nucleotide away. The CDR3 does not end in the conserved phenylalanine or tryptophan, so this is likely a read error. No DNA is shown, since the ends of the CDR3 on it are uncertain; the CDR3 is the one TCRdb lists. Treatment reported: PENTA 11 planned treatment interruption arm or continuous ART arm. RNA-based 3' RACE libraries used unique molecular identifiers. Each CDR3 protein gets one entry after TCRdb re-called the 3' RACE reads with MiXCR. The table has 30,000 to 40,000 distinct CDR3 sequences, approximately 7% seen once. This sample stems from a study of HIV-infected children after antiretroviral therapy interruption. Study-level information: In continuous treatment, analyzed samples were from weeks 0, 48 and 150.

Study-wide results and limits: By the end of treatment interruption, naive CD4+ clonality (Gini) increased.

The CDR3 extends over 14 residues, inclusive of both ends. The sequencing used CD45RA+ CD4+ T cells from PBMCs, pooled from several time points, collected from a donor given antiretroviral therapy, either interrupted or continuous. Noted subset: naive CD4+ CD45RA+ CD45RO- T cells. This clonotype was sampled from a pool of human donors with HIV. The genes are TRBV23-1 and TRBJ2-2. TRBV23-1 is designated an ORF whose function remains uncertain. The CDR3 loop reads CASSLLQNTGQLYY.